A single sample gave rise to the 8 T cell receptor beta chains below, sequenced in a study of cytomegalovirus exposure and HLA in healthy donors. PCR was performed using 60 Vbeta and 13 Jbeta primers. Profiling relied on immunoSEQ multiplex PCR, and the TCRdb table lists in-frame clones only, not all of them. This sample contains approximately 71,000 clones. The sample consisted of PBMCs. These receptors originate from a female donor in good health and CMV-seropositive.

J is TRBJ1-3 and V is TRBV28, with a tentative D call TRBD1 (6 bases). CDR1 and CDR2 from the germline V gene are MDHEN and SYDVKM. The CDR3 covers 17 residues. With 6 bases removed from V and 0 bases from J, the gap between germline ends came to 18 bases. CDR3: CASRPLDRPVSGNTIYF. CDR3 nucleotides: TGTGCCAGCAGGCCCTTGGACAGACCTGTCTCTGGAAACACCATATATTTT.

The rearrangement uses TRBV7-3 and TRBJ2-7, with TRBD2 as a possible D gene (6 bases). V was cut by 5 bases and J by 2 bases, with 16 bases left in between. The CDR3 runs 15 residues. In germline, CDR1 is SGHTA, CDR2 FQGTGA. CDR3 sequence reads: CASSRGPGGTYEQYF. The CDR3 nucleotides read TGTGCCAGCAGCCGCGGTCCCGGGGGAACCTACGAGCAGTACTTC.

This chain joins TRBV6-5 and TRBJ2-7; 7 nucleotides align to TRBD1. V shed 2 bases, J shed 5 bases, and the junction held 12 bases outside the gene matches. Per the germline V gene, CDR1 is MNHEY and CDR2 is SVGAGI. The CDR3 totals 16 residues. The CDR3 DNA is TGTGCCAGCAGTTACCGGTGGCAAGGGGGCAGGGACGAGCAGTACTTC. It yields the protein CASSYRWQGGRDEQYF.

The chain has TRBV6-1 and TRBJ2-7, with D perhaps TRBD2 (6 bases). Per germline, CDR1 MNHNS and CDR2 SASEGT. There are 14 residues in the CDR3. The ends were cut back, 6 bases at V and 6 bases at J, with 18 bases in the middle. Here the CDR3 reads CASRPTSTTLEQYF. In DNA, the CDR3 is TGTGCCAGCAGGCCGACTAGTACTACTCTCGAGCAGTACTTC.

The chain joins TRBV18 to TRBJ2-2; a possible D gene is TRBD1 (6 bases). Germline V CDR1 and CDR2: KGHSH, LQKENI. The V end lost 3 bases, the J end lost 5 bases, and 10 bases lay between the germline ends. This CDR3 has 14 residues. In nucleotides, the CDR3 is TGTGCCAGCTCACCCGTTACAGGGACCGGGGAGCTGTTTTTT. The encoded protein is CASSPVTGTGELFF.

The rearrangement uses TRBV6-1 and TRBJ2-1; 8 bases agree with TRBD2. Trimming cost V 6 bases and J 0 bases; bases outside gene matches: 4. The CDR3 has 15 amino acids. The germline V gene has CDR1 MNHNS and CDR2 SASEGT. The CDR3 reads CASSRAGVSYNEQFF. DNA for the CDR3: TGTGCCAGCAGCCGAGCGGGAGTCTCCTACAATGAGCAGTTCTTC.

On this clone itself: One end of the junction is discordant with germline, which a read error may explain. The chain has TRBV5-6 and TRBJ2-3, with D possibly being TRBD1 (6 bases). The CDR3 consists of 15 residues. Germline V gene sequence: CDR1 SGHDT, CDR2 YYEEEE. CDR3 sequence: CASSLGTASTDKQYF. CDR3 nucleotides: TGTGCCAGCAGCTTGGGGACAGCTAGCACAGATAAGCAGTATTTT.

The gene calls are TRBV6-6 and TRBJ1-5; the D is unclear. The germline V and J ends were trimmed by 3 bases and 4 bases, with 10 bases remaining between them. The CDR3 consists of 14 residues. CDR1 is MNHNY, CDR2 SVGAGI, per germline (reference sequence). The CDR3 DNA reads TGTGCCAGCAGTTATATACCCACTAATCAGCCCCAGCATTTT. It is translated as CASSYIPTNQPQHF.